A selection of T cell receptor beta chains follows, all from one sample in a study of regulatory T cells in long-lasting Graves disease. TCRdb ran MiXCR on the multiplex PCR reads and lists one entry per CDR3 protein. The profile shows hundreds of thousands of distinct CDR3 sequences, around 15% of them singletons. These same records also appear under a second study, on T cells in Graves' hyperthyroidism and ophthalmopathy.

Sequenced here: peripheral blood mononuclear cells (PBMCs), sampled at new diagnosis, from a patient treated with antithyroid drugs. The receptor source for this set is a woman aged 30 to 39 with Graves disease. The CDR3 runs from the conserved cysteine through the conserved F or W. A D gene is named only where the DNA matches it firmly. Only some rows state a clone size, as once, few, many or a class for expanded clones.

D	J	V	size	DNA	CDR3
-	TRBJ2-3	TRBV5-6	few	TGTGCCAGCAGCTTGCTTTTAGCGGCAGATACGCAGTATTTT	CASSLLLAADTQYF
TRBD1	TRBJ2-7	TRBV6-1	many	TGTGCCAGCAGTGAATCGGGGACAGGGGGCGACGAGCAGTACTTC	CASSESGTGGDEQYF
-	TRBJ1-4	TRBV20-1	many	TGCAGTGCTCCCCCCGGGACACCGGGTGAAAAACTGTTTTTT	CSAPPGTPGEKLFF
TRBD1	TRBJ1-1	TRBV28	many	TGTGCCAGCAGAGATAGGACAGGGGGATACACTGAAGCTTTCTTT	CASRDRTGGYTEAFF
-	TRBJ1-1	TRBV5-1	many	TGCGCCAGCAGCTTGGAGGGATTGAACACTGAAGCTTTCTTT	CASSLEGLNTEAFF
-	TRBJ1-1	TRBV3-1	many	TGTGCCAGCAGCCAGGGGCTTCTCACTGAAGCTTTCTTT	CASSQGLLTEAFF
-	TRBJ1-2	TRBV6-1	many	TGTGCCAGCAGTGATCGGACAGAACCCCTTTTTGGCTACACCTTC	CASSDRTEPLFGYTF
-	TRBJ2-3	TRBV27	many	TGTGCCAGCAGTTTATCCGCCCCCTTGGGCGGGAATAGGGTCACAGATACGCAGTATTTT	CASSLSAPLGGNRVTDTQYF
-	TRBJ2-5	TRBV14	once	TGTGCCAGCAGCCAGAGACATGGGGAGACCCAGTACTTC	CASSQRHGETQYF
TRBD1	TRBJ2-7	TRBV28	-	TGTGCCAGCACTGGACAGGGGTTCTACGAGCAGTACTTC	CASTGQGFYEQYF
TRBD1	TRBJ1-2	TRBV24-1	many	TGTGCCACCAGTGATACAGGGGGCCGATATGGCTACACCTTC	CATSDTGGRYGYTF
TRBD2	TRBJ2-3	TRBV20-1	few	TGCAGTGCTTATCCTAGCGGGAGGGCAGATACGCAGTATTTT	CSAYPSGRADTQYF
-	TRBJ1-2	TRBV10-3	few	TGTGCCATCAACGGAGGGGTGAACTATGGCTACACCTTC	CAINGGVNYGYTF
TRBD2	TRBJ2-1	TRBV30	-	TGTGCCTGGAGTGTGGGACTAGTGTCTGGTGAGCAGTTCTTC	CAWSVGLVSGEQFF
-	TRBJ2-3	TRBV6-2/TRBV6-3	few	TGTGCCAGCAGTTACCAGGGACGCCGGCTTACAGATACGCAGTATTTT	CASSYQGRRLTDTQYF
-	TRBJ2-3	TRBV7-6	-	TGTGCCAGCAGCTTAGCAGGGGGATCGTACACAGATACGCAGTATTTT	CASSLAGGSYTDTQYF
TRBD1	TRBJ1-1	TRBV3-1	many	TGTGCCAGCAGGCGACAGGGGATGAACACTGAAGCTTTCTTT	CASRRQGMNTEAFF
TRBD2	TRBJ2-1	TRBV12-5	many	TGTGCTAGTGGTTTGGTGCTAGCGGGGACCAGCTCCTACAATGAGCAGTTCTTC	CASGLVLAGTSSYNEQFF
TRBD1	TRBJ1-2	TRBV10-3	-	TGTGCCATCAGAGAGGACAGGGTGTATGGCTACACCTTC	CAIREDRVYGYTF
-	TRBJ1-1	TRBV28	many	TGTGCCAGCAGTTTGTTGACAAATGGGGAGACTGAAGCTTTCTTT	CASSLLTNGETEAFF
-	TRBJ2-5	TRBV7-2	many	TGTGCCAGCAGCTTAGTTTTCACTGGGGGTTTCCAAGAGACCCAGTACTTC	CASSLVFTGGFQETQYF
TRBD2	TRBJ2-7	TRBV6-1	many	TGTGCCAGCAAGCTAGCGGGAGGCCTTGGGGAGCAGTACTTC	CASKLAGGLGEQYF
TRBD1	TRBJ2-6	TRBV5-5	-	TGTGCCAGCAGCGCCCCGCCCGGGACAGGTTTGGCTGGGGCCAACGTCCTGACTTTC	CASSAPPGTGLAGANVLTF
-	TRBJ1-5	TRBV28	many	TGTGCCAGCAGGCCCGGGCTGTGGAGCAATCAGCCCCAGCATTTT	CASRPGLWSNQPQHF
-	TRBJ1-1	TRBV7-2	many	TGTGCCAGCAGCTCCTACGTTTCGAACACTGAAGCTTTCTTT	CASSSYVSNTEAFF
TRBD2	TRBJ2-5	TRBV9	few	TGTGCCAGCAGCGGCGAAGGGAGGGAAGAGACCCAGTACTTC	CASSGEGREETQYF
-	TRBJ1-5	TRBV12-3/TRBV12-4	many	TGTGCCAGCAGTTTAGGGCCACCAAGTAATCAGCCCCAGCATTTT	CASSLGPPSNQPQHF
TRBD2	TRBJ2-7	TRBV19	many	TGTGCCAGTAGTATCAAGAGAACTAGCGGGGGTTACGAGCAGTACTTC	CASSIKRTSGGYEQYF
-	TRBJ1-4	TRBV7-2	many	TGTGCCAGCAGCTTAGCCTCGGACAGAAATGAAAAACTGTTTTTT	CASSLASDRNEKLFF
TRBD1	TRBJ2-7	TRBV30	-	TGTGCCTGGAGTCTCAGAACAGGGGGAGAGCAGTACTTC	CAWSLRTGGEQYF
-	TRBJ1-6	TRBV20-1	once	TGCAGTGCTAGTGGGGGTAAGGGTTCACCCCTCCACTTT	CSASGGKGSPLHF
TRBD1	TRBJ2-6	TRBV5-1	-	TGCGCCAGCAAGGGGACAGGGGACCTCTCTGGGGCCAACGTCCTGACTTTC	CASKGTGDLSGANVLTF
-	TRBJ2-3	TRBV11-2	many	TGTGCCAGCAGCTCCGAAACGGGACTCAGCACAGATACGCAGTATTTT	CASSSETGLSTDTQYF
TRBD2	TRBJ2-5	TRBV20-1	-	TGCAGTGCTAGAGGACTAGCGGGAGGAACGATACAAGAGACCCAGTACTTC	CSARGLAGGTIQETQYF
TRBD2	TRBJ2-1	TRBV9	few	TGTGCCAGCAGCGTTCTGAAGACTAGCGGGCACTATGAGCAGTTCTTC	CASSVLKTSGHYEQFF
TRBD2	TRBJ2-7	TRBV5-1	few	TGCGCCAGCAGCTTGGGCACTAGCGGGAGAAGCTCCTACGAGCAGTACTTC	CASSLGTSGRSSYEQYF
-	TRBJ1-6	TRBV9	few	TGTGCCAGCAGCGTAGGGGGCGGGAATTCACCCCTCCACTTT	CASSVGGGNSPLHF
-	TRBJ2-6	TRBV7-3	many	TGTGCCAGCAGGAGGGACGCCGGGGCCAACGTCCTGACTTTC	CASRRDAGANVLTF
-	TRBJ2-2	TRBV5-1	-	TGCGCCAGCAGCGCAGACATGAACACCGGGGAGCTGTTTTTT	CASSADMNTGELFF
-	TRBJ2-3	TRBV27	many	TGTGCCAGCAGCGGATACACAGATACGCAGTATTTT	CASSGYTDTQYF
-	TRBJ2-7	TRBV5-1	many	TGCGCCAGCATGTCAGCCGTTTCGTTTGAGCAGTACTTC	CASMSAVSFEQYF
TRBD1	TRBJ2-7	TRBV6-1	many	TGTGCCAGCAGTGAAGCAGGAATCGGGACAGGGACGTACGAGCAGTACTTC	CASSEAGIGTGTYEQYF
-	TRBJ2-5	TRBV18	few	TGTGCCAGCTCAAAGACAGCCCAAGAGACCCAGTACTTC	CASSKTAQETQYF
TRBD1	TRBJ2-1	TRBV19	-	TGTGCCAGTAGCCCCGCCGGGACAGGAGCCTACAATGAGCAGTTCTTC	CASSPAGTGAYNEQFF
TRBD1	TRBJ2-1	TRBV9	-	TGTGCCAGCAGCGCATCCAATGACAGGGGAATTTGGAATGAGCAGTTCTTC	CASSASNDRGIWNEQFF
TRBD1	TRBJ1-2	TRBV24-1	many	TGTGCCACCAGTGACGGGACAGGGAATGGCTACACCTTC	CATSDGTGNGYTF
-	TRBJ1-2	TRBV28	many	TGTGCCAGCAGTCCAGGGATTTCCTCCAGCTATGGCTACACCTTC	CASSPGISSSYGYTF
TRBD2	TRBJ2-1	TRBV27	few	TGTGCCAGCAAAGGAGCGGGAGGGCCCCCGCAGTTCTTC	CASKGAGGPPQFF
-	TRBJ2-2	TRBV12-3/TRBV12-4	-	TGTGCCAGCAGCTTTGCGGGTACGGCCACCGGGGAGCTGTTTTTT	CASSFAGTATGELFF
-	TRBJ2-1	TRBV6-2/TRBV6-3	few	TGTGCCAGCAGTTACGAGGCGGGAATAGAGGAGCAGTTCTTC	CASSYEAGIEEQFF
TRBD2	TRBJ2-1	TRBV28	many	TGTGCCAGCAGCCCGAGGACTAGCGGGAGATCCTACAATGAGCAGTTCTTC	CASSPRTSGRSYNEQFF